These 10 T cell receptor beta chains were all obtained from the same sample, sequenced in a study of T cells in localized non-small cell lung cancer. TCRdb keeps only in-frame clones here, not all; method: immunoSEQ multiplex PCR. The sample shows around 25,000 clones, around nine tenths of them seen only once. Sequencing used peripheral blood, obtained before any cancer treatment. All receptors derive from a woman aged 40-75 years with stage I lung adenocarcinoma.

CDR3 residues: CASSGVRIAGELFF. CDR3 sequence (DNA): TGTGCCAGCAGTGGGGTGCGGATAGCCGGGGAGCTGTTTTTT. This chain joins TRBV2 and TRBJ2-2; no clear D gene. V dropped 4 bases and J dropped 6 bases, with 12 bases sitting between them. The CDR3 is 14 amino acids. Germline V lookup: CDR1 SNHLY, CDR2 FYNNEI.

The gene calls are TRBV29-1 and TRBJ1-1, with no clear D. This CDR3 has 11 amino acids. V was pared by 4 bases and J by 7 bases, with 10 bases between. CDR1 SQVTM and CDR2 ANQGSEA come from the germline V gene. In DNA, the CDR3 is TGCAGCGTTGCCTATAGAGGTGAAGCTTTCTTT. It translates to CSVAYRGEAFF.

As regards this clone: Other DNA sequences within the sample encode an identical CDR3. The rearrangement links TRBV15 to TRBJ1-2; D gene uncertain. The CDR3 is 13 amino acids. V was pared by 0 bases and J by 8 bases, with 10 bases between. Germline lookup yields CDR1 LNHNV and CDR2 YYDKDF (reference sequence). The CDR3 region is CATSRDYLGGYTF. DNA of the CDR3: TGTGCCACCAGCAGAGACTACCTAGGAGGCTACACCTTC.

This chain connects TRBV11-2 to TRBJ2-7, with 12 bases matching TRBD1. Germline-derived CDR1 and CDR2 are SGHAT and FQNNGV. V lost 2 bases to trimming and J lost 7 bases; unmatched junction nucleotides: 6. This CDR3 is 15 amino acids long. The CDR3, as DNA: TGTGCCAGCAGCTTACCGGGACAGGGGGCGCGGGAGCAGTACTTC. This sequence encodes CASSLPGQGAREQYF. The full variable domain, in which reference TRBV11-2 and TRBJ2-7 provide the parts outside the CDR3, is EAGVAQSPRYKIIEKRQSVAFWCNPISGHATLYWYQQILGQGPKLLIQFQNNGVVDDSQLPKDRFSAERLKGVDSTLKIQPAKLEDSAVYLCASSLPGQGAREQYFGPGTRLTVT.

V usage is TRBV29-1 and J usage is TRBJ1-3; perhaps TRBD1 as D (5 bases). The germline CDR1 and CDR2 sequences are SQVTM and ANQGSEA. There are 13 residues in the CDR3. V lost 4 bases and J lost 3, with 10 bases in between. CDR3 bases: TGCAGCGTTGGGTCAGGGATTGGAAACACCATATATTTT. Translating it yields CSVGSGIGNTIYF.

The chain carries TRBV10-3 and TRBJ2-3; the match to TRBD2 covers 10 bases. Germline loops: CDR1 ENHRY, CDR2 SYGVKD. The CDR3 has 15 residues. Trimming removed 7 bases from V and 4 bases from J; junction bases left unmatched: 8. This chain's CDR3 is CAIIASGSLPDTQYF. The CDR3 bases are TGTGCCATCATTGCTAGCGGGAGCCTCCCAGATACGCAGTATTTT.

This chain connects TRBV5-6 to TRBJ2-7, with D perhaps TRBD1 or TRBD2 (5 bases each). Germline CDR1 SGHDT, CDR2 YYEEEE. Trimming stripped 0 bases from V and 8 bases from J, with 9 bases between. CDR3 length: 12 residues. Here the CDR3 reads CASSLGGAQQYF. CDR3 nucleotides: TGTGCCAGCAGCTTGGGAGGGGCACAGCAGTACTTC.

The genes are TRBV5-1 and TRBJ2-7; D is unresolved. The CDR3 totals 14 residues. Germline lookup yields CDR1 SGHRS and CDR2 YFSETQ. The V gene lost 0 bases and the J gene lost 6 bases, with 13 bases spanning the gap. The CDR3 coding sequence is TGCGCCAGCAGCTTGGCCAGTCCCCGAGGCGAGCAGTACTTC. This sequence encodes CASSLASPRGEQYF.

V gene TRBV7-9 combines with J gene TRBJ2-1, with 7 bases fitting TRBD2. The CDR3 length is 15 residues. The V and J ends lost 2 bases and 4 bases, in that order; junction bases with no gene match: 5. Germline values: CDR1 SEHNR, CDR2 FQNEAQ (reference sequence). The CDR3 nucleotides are TGTGCCAGCAGCTTAAGTGGGCGGGGGTACAATGAGCAGTTCTTC. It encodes CASSLSGRGYNEQFF.

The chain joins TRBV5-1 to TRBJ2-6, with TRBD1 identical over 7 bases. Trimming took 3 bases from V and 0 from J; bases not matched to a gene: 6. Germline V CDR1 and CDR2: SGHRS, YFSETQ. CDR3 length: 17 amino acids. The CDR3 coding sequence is TGCGCCAGCAGCTGGGACAGCGCCATCTCTGGGGCCAACGTCCTGACTTTC. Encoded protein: CASSWDSAISGANVLTF.